These 22 T cell receptor beta chains were all obtained from the same sample, sequenced in a study of shared clonotypes between healthy human individuals. TCRdb's table, derived via immunoSEQ multiplex PCR, lists solely in-frame clones and lacks some. This table has 2.3 million or so clones, approximately 95% appearing once. Sample: naive CD4+ T cells from PBMCs. As for subset: CD45RA+ positively selected. The origin of the receptors is a young man in good health. Some clones in this sample may be carry-over from other donors' samples.

The DNA for the CDR3 is TGTGCCAGCAGCGGGACTTCGATCGCCGGGGAGCTGTTTTTT. This codes for CASSGTSIAGELFF. The rearrangement joins TRBV9 to TRBJ2-2, with D tentatively TRBD2 (5 bases). CDR1 is SGDLS and CDR2 is YYNGEE in the germline V gene. V lost 3 bases, J lost 6 bases, and 12 bases lay in between. This CDR3 contains 14 residues.

The chain carries TRBV6-5 and TRBJ2-1; TRBD2 matches at 7 bases. Germline V gene data show CDR1 as MNHEY and CDR2 as SVGAGI. The J segment lost 8 bases and the V segment lost 2 bases, leaving 12 bases of the junction unmatched. There are 16 residues in the CDR3. This chain's CDR3 is CASSYLAGAAGDEQFF. CDR3 sequence (DNA): TGTGCCAGCAGTTACCTTGCGGGAGCTGCTGGGGATGAGCAGTTCTTC.

This sequence joins TRBV5-6 and TRBJ2-5, with D possibly being TRBD1 (6 bases). Germline CDR1 SGHDT, CDR2 YYEEEE. This CDR3 is built from 14 residues. Trimming left V 1 base short and J 4 bases short, with 11 bases between. In DNA, the CDR3 is TGTGCCAGCAGCTTGAGCAGGGGCCGAGAGACCCAGTACTTC. Its translation is CASSLSRGRETQYF.

The V and J genes are TRBV29-1 and TRBJ2-5; TRBD1 agrees at 11 bases. The J call may be faulty, since TRBJ2-7 better matches the DNA end. The CDR3 extends over 14 amino acids. Germline V gene sequence: CDR1 SQVTM, CDR2 ANQGSEA. The CDR3 DNA reads as TGCAGCGCAACAAGGGGACAGGGGGTCTACGAGCAGTACTTC. It is translated as CSATRGQGVYEQYF.

The chain recombines TRBV5-1 with TRBJ2-1; TRBD2 matches at 11 bases. CDR1 is SGHRS, CDR2 YFSETQ, per germline. The V gene end was trimmed by 7 bases and the J gene end by 7 bases; junction bases not matched to a gene: 7. The CDR3 has 14 amino acids. The DNA of the CDR3 is TGCGCCAGCCGTTGGACTAGCGGGTCTAATGAGCAGTTCTTC. Its protein is CASRWTSGSNEQFF.

The chain employs TRBV15 and TRBJ2-5; the D gene is possibly TRBD1 (6 bases). CDR1 and CDR2 from the germline V gene are LNHNV and YYDKDF (reference sequence). Trimming took off 1 base at V and 7 bases at J, with 13 bases between the two ends. CDR3 length: 14 residues. CDR3 bases: TGTGCCACCAGCAGAGGGACAGCCCTAGGGACCCAGTACTTC. Amino acids: CATSRGTALGTQYF.

For the CDR3, the DNA is TGTGCCAGCACTCCTCTTACCTCTGGGGCCAACGTCCTGACTTTC. Its translation: CASTPLTSGANVLTF. The chain combines TRBV2 with TRBJ2-6, with D unclear. Germline values: CDR1 SNHLY, CDR2 FYNNEI. There are 15 residues in the CDR3. V was shortened by 7 bases and J by 0 bases, with 10 bases between the two germline ends. The full variable domain, completed using reference TRBV2 and TRBJ2-6, is EPEVTQTPSHQVTQMGQEVILRCVPISNHLYFYWYRQILGQKVEFLVSFYNNEISEKSEIFDDQFSVERPDGSNFTLKIRSTKLEDSAMYFCASTPLTSGANVLTFGAGSRLTVL.

The rearrangement joins TRBV7-2 to TRBJ2-1; a weak D match, TRBD2 (5 bases). V lost 5 bases to trimming and J lost 4 bases, with 18 bases between them. Germline CDR1 reads SGHTA; CDR2 reads FQGNSA. This CDR3 is 16 amino acids long. The CDR3 region has the DNA TGTGCCAGCAGCGTCGGACCCGGCCGCGGGTACAATGAGCAGTTCTTC. Translating it yields CASSVGPGRGYNEQFF.

Here the CDR3 DNA reads TGTGCCAGTAGTGACCGACAGGGGATCTTTCAGCCCCAGCATTTT. Protein product: CASSDRQGIFQPQHF. V and J are TRBV19 and TRBJ1-5, with 8 bases that match TRBD1. This CDR3 has 15 residues. Germline lookup yields CDR1 LNHDA and CDR2 SQIVND (reference sequence). The V segment lost 5 bases and the J segment 6 bases; nucleotides outside the gene matches: 9.

The chain has TRBV2 and TRBJ2-7, with TRBD1 as a possible D gene (6 bases). This CDR3 region has 13 residues. The V gene's germline CDR1 is SNHLY and CDR2 FYNNEI. The germline V and J ends were trimmed by 8 bases and 4 bases, with 15 bases remaining between them. The CDR3 reads CASRTDGGYEQYF. The CDR3 DNA reads TGTGCCAGCCGGACAGATGGAGGTTACGAGCAGTACTTC. Full variable domain (missing parts from reference TRBV2 and TRBJ2-7): EPEVTQTPSHQVTQMGQEVILRCVPISNHLYFYWYRQILGQKVEFLVSFYNNEISEKSEIFDDQFSVERPDGSNFTLKIRSTKLEDSAMYFCASRTDGGYEQYFGPGTRLTVT.

The CDR3 region has the DNA TGCAGCGTTCTTTTCCCGGGACAGGGGATCGAGACCCAGTACTTC. Translating it yields CSVLFPGQGIETQYF. The rearrangement uses TRBV29-1 and TRBJ2-5, with TRBD1 matching 10 bases. Unmatched junction bases numbered 11, after V lost 5 bases and J lost 5 bases. Germline V gives CDR1 SQVTM, CDR2 ANQGSEA. The CDR3 sequence is 15 residues long. Full variable domain (remainder filled in from reference TRBV29-1 and TRBJ2-5): SAVISQKPSRDICQRGTSLTIQCQVDSQVTMMFWYRQQPGQSLTLIATANQGSEATYESGFVIDKFPISRPNLTFSTLTVSNMSPEDSSIYLCSVLFPGQGIETQYFGPGTRLLVL.

The rearrangement uses TRBV7-9 and TRBJ1-2, with 9 bases identical to TRBD1. V was pared by 5 bases and J by 0 bases, with 4 bases of the junction left unmatched. Germline-derived CDR1 and CDR2 are SEHNR and FQNEAQ (reference sequence). The CDR3 has 15 residues. CDR3 coding DNA: TGTGCCAGCAGCCCGGACAGGGGACCTAACTATGGCTACACCTTC. Translating it yields CASSPDRGPNYGYTF.

The J gene is TRBJ2-6, the V gene TRBV19; 8 bases agree with TRBD1. Germline-derived CDR1 and CDR2 are LNHDA and SQIVND (reference sequence). The CDR3 is made up of 16 amino acids. V dropped 7 bases and J dropped 2; count of bases not matched to a gene: 7. CDR3 DNA sequence: TGTGCCAGTACCCCACCGGACAGGGCTGGGGCCAACGTCCTGACTTTC. Protein sequence: CASTPPDRAGANVLTF. The full variable domain, rest sourced from reference TRBV19 and TRBJ2-6, is DGGITQSPKYLFRKEGQNVTLSCEQNLNHDAMYWYRQDPGQGLRLIYYSQIVNDFQKGDIAEGYSVSREKKESFPLTVTSAQKNPTAFYLCASTPPDRAGANVLTFGAGSRLTVL.

The genes are TRBV29-1 and TRBJ2-3, with TRBD2 as a possible D gene (5 bases). V shed 5 bases and J shed 0 bases, with 9 bases lying between them. CDR1 and CDR2 (germline): SQVTM, ANQGSEA. The CDR3 is 13 amino acids. This chain's CDR3 is CSVLGGSTDTQYF. The CDR3 nucleotides are TGCAGCGTTCTCGGAGGAAGCACAGATACGCAGTATTTT.

The chain links TRBV29-1 to TRBJ1-1; tentatively, D is TRBD1 (6 bases). The CDR3 length is 11 residues. Germline values: CDR1 SQVTM, CDR2 ANQGSEA. Trimming took off 8 bases at V and 3 bases at J, with 10 bases between the two ends. CDR3 coding DNA: TGCAGCTTGGGACAAGACACTGAAGCTTTCTTT. Its translation is CSLGQDTEAFF.

There are a few counts of this clone. This CDR3 is also generated by other DNA sequences in the sample. This chain links TRBV18 with TRBJ2-7; TRBD1 matches 7 bases. Looked up from germline, CDR1 is KGHSH and CDR2 is LQKENI. The junction had 2 bases not matched to a gene; V was cut back by 2 bases and J by 1 base. The CDR3 is 14 residues long. DNA for the CDR3: TGTGCCAGCTCACCAGGGACAGCGTCCTACGAGCAGTACTTC. As protein: CASSPGTASYEQYF.

This chain uses TRBV2 with TRBJ2-3; 8 bases map to TRBD2. Losses at the gene ends were 4 bases for V and 4 bases for J; bases not matched to a gene: 7. The germline CDR1 and CDR2 sequences are SNHLY and FYNNEI. The CDR3 spans 15 residues. Written as DNA, the CDR3 is TGTGCCAGCAGTGGGGCTAGCGGGTTGGCAGATACGCAGTATTTT. This sequence encodes CASSGASGLADTQYF. Filled out from reference TRBV2 and TRBJ2-3, the complete variable domain reads EPEVTQTPSHQVTQMGQEVILRCVPISNHLYFYWYRQILGQKVEFLVSFYNNEISEKSEIFDDQFSVERPDGSNFTLKIRSTKLEDSAMYFCASSGASGLADTQYFGPGTRLTVL.

A single count supports this clone. V gene TRBV28 combines with J gene TRBJ2-7, with a tentative D call TRBD1 (6 bases). This CDR3 spans 14 amino acids. Germline V CDR1 and CDR2: MDHEN, SYDVKM. Trimming stripped 8 bases from V and 0 bases from J, with 14 bases between. DNA of the CDR3: TGTGCCAGCGCACCAAGGACAGCCTCCTACGAGCAGTACTTC. Translation gives CASAPRTASYEQYF.

The genes are TRBV11-2 and TRBJ2-7, with TRBD2 matching 7 bases. Losses at the gene ends were 6 bases for V and 0 bases for J; bases not matched to a gene: 8. CDR1 and CDR2 (germline): SGHAT, FQNNGV. This CDR3 has 15 amino acids. CDR3 nucleotide sequence: TGTGCCAGCAGTTTCCGACTAGCCAACTCCTACGAGCAGTACTTC. It is translated as CASSFRLANSYEQYF. Variable domain in full (rest from reference TRBV11-2 and TRBJ2-7): EAGVAQSPRYKIIEKRQSVAFWCNPISGHATLYWYQQILGQGPKLLIQFQNNGVVDDSQLPKDRFSAERLKGVDSTLKIQPAKLEDSAVYLCASSFRLANSYEQYFGPGTRLTVT.

This chain links TRBV5-1 with TRBJ2-5; weak D call: TRBD1 (6 bases). The V end was cut by 4 bases, the J end by 4 bases, with 17 bases between. Per germline, CDR1 SGHRS and CDR2 YFSETQ. The CDR3 is 15 residues long. CDR3 sequence (DNA): TGCGCCAGCAGCCTACTACAGGGCCCCTCAGAGACCCAGTACTTC. Residues: CASSLLQGPSETQYF. Full variable domain (missing parts from reference TRBV5-1 and TRBJ2-5): KAGVTQTPRYLIKTRGQQVTLSCSPISGHRSVSWYQQTPGQGLQFLFEYFSETQRNKGNFPGRFSGRQFSNSRSEMNVSTLELGDSALYLCASSLLQGPSETQYFGPGTRLLVL.

This chain connects TRBV18 to TRBJ2-5; D is possibly TRBD1 (5 bases). The CDR3 sequence is 13 residues long. Germline CDR1 reads KGHSH; CDR2 reads LQKENI. V lost 2 bases to trimming and J lost 4 bases, with 8 bases between them. DNA for the CDR3: TGTGCCAGCTCACCATACAGGTCAGAGACCCAGTACTTC. Its translation is CASSPYRSETQYF. The entire variable domain, with the rest obtained from reference TRBV18 and TRBJ2-5, is as follows: NAGVMQNPRHLVRRRGQEARLRCSPMKGHSHVYWYRQLPEEGLKFMVYLQKENIIDESGMPKERFSAEFPKEGPSILRIQQVVRGDSAAYFCASSPYRSETQYFGPGTRLLVL.

This clone appeared a single time. The chain carries TRBV28 and TRBJ2-3; a possible D gene is TRBD1 (5 bases). CDR1 is MDHEN, CDR2 SYDVKM, per germline. The CDR3 has 11 residues. Trimming left V 6 bases short and J 8 bases short, with 9 bases between. This CDR3 is CASRAQGTQYF. CDR3 bases: TGTGCCAGCAGGGCCCAGGGTACGCAGTATTTT.